This TCR beta chain emerged from a study of vaccination effects on CD4 cells after COVID-19. Cells that had been cultured for 10 days were the source of isolated CD4+ T cells. Having tested negative for nucleocapsid antibodies, the vaccine recipients showed no prior SARS-CoV-2 infection. There are 16 residues in the CDR3. V gave up 0 bases and J gave up 0 bases, with 10 bases separating them. Looked up from germline, CDR1 is SGHKS and CDR2 is YYEKEE (reference sequence). Produced via immunoSEQ multiplex PCR; TCRdb's table is partial and in-frame only. The sample includes around 70,000 clones, 70% to 80% of them seen just once. About this clone itself: The antigen remains unidentified.

Findings and limits, study-wide: Clones arising from infection and from vaccination showed marked clonal contraction late after vaccination.

This chain joins TRBV5-5 and TRBJ1-3; unclear D gene. The clonotype comes from a human donor who received a COVID-19 vaccine. Specimen: CD4+ T cells from PBMCs cultured without peptide, collected before COVID-19 vaccination. For the CDR3, the DNA is TGTGCCAGCAGCTTGGGACACCAAATCTCTGGAAACACCATATATTTT. It translates to CASSLGHQISGNTIYF.